These 21 T cell receptor beta chains share one sample of origin, sequenced in a study of cytomegalovirus exposure and HLA in healthy donors. Primers: 60 Vbeta forward and 13 Jbeta reverse. The repertoire was sequenced with immunoSEQ multiplex PCR; TCRdb's copy has only in-frame clones and lacks some. Of under 150,000 clones listed, about 83% are singletons. Sequenced input: PBMCs. The receptors were sampled from a girl aged 2 to 9 in good health and CMV-seronegative.

The chain links TRBV28 to TRBJ1-5, with 10 bases identical to TRBD1. Germline V gene data show CDR1 as MDHEN and CDR2 as SYDVKM. This CDR3 has 17 residues. Trimming removed 7 bases from V and 3 bases from J; junction bases left unmatched: 12. The CDR3 DNA follows: TGTGCCAGCAATTCATATACGGGGACAGGGGCCAATCAGCCCCAGCATTTT. As protein: CASNSYTGTGANQPQHF.

For this clone: A read error may account for a junction end that differs from germline. J is TRBJ1-2 and V is TRBV5-6; D may be TRBD1 (5 bases). CDR1 SGHDT and CDR2 YYEEEE come from the germline V gene. This CDR3 region has 14 residues. The CDR3 here is CASTLWGADYGYTF. The CDR3 DNA is TGTGCCAGCACCTTGTGGGGCGCGGACTATGGCTACACCTTC.

This rearrangement joins TRBV7-3 to TRBJ1-5, with a weak D call TRBD1 (5 bases). V shed 2 bases and J shed 0 bases, with 11 bases lying between them. Per germline, CDR1 SGHTA and CDR2 FQGTGA. This CDR3 has 16 residues. The CDR3 DNA reads TGTGCCAGCAGCTTACGGGCAGGGATTAGCAATCAGCCCCAGCATTTT. It yields the protein CASSLRAGISNQPQHF.

About this clone: One end of the junction does not line up with germline, which may come from a read error. The chain couples TRBV2 to TRBJ2-7, with 10 bases aligning to TRBD2. The germline gives CDR1 SNHLY, CDR2 FYNNEI. The CDR3 contains 17 residues. Here the CDR3 reads CASSEGLAAKIPYEQYF. The CDR3 region has the DNA TGTGCCAGCAGCGAAGGACTAGCGGCTAAGATCCCCTACGAGCAGTACTTC.

This chain uses TRBV5-4 with TRBJ1-1; unclear D gene. Trimming removed 0 bases at V and 3 bases at J, with 9 bases between. This CDR3 has 14 amino acids. Germline CDR1 reads SGHNT; CDR2 reads YYREEE (reference sequence). The CDR3: CASSLVREDTEAFF. In nucleotides, the CDR3 is TGTGCCAGCAGCTTGGTTCGGGAGGACACTGAAGCTTTCTTT.

The rearrangement uses TRBV6-5 and TRBJ2-1, with 11 bases matching TRBD2. The CDR3 covers 15 residues. CDR1 and CDR2 (germline): MNHEY, SVGAGI. J was trimmed by 6 bases and V by 5 bases; bases with no gene match: 6. The CDR3 is CASSPSLAGGNEQFF. CDR3 in DNA: TGTGCCAGCAGTCCCTCCCTAGCGGGAGGCAATGAGCAGTTCTTC.

This clone was detected once. The chain links TRBV7-6 to TRBJ2-7; D may be TRBD2 (5 bases). Trimming removed 2 bases from V and 3 bases from J, with 8 bases in between. The CDR3 totals 13 residues. In germline, CDR1 is SGHVS, CDR2 FNYEAQ. The CDR3 loop reads CASSLTSFYEQYF. In nucleotides, the CDR3 is TGTGCCAGCAGCTTAACTAGTTTCTACGAGCAGTACTTC.

This sequence joins TRBV6-5 and TRBJ2-7; D perhaps matches TRBD2 (7 bases). Trimming removed 6 bases from V and 4 bases from J, with 16 bases in between. There are 14 residues in the CDR3. Per germline, CDR1 MNHEY and CDR2 SVGAGI. This CDR3 reads CASSPRGGRYEQYF. CDR3 DNA sequence: TGTGCCAGCAGCCCGAGGGGGGGGCGGTACGAGCAGTACTTC.

The chain combines TRBV7-8 with TRBJ1-5, with 7 nucleotides matching TRBD1. The CDR3 extends over 17 amino acids. Looked up from germline, CDR1 is SGHVS and CDR2 is FQNEAQ. V trimming: 5 bases; J trimming: 3 bases; junction bases outside the gene matches: 13. This CDR3 is CASSNFGQAQINQPQHF. Written as DNA, the CDR3 is TGTGCCAGCAGCAATTTCGGACAGGCACAAATCAATCAGCCCCAGCATTTT. Filled out from reference TRBV7-8 and TRBJ1-5, the complete variable domain reads GAGVSQSPRYKVAKRGQDVALRCDPISGHVSLFWYQQALGQGPEFLTYFQNEAQLDKSGLPSDRFFAERPEGSVSTLKIQRTQQEDSAVYLCASSNFGQAQINQPQHFGDGTRLSIL.

This chain uses TRBV4-2 with TRBJ2-5, with 12 bases identical to TRBD2. With 4 bases clipped from V and 0 bases from J, the junction kept 6 bases outside the gene matches. CDR1 and CDR2 from the germline V gene are LGHNA and YNFKEQ. The CDR3 has 17 amino acids. In DNA, the CDR3 is TGTGCCAGCAGCCCCCGACTAGCGGGGGAGTACCAAGAGACCCAGTACTTC. It specifies CASSPRLAGEYQETQYF.

The gene calls are TRBV30 and TRBJ1-1, with D unclear. With 1 base removed from V and 3 bases from J, the gap between germline ends came to 9 bases. The length of the CDR3 is 13 residues. CDR1 and CDR2 from the germline V gene are GTSNPN and SVGIG (reference sequence). This CDR3 reads CAWSERQYTEAFF. The CDR3 DNA is TGTGCCTGGAGTGAACGTCAGTACACTGAAGCTTTCTTT.

CDR3 region: CASSLSGGYNEQFF. CDR3 bases: TGTGCCAGCAGTTTGTCGGGAGGATACAATGAGCAGTTCTTC. V is TRBV27 and J is TRBJ2-1; 7 bases align to TRBD2. Per the germline V gene, CDR1 is MNHEY and CDR2 is SMNVEV (reference sequence). Germline trimming cut 3 bases from V and 4 bases from J; bases unmatched to any gene: 3. The CDR3 loop spans 14 amino acids.

The chain joins TRBV6-5 to TRBJ2-1, with D possibly TRBD2 on 6 matching bases. Germline values: CDR1 MNHEY, CDR2 SVGAGI. Trimming pared 6 bases from V and 6 bases from J, leaving 15 bases between. The CDR3 sequence is 14 residues long. DNA for the CDR3: TGTGCCAGCAGGTACGGGGGAGCGGGCAATGAGCAGTTCTTC. This codes for CASRYGGAGNEQFF.

J is TRBJ2-1 and V is TRBV4-1; 8 nucleotides agree with TRBD2. CDR3 length: 16 residues. Germline values: CDR1 MGHRA, CDR2 YSYEKL. V shed 3 bases and J 0 bases; nucleotides not matched to a gene: 4. CDR3: CASSHRTSSSYNEQFF. The CDR3 DNA is TGCGCCAGCAGCCACAGGACTAGCAGCTCCTACAATGAGCAGTTCTTC.

The genes are TRBV9 and TRBJ1-1; TRBD1 is a possible D gene (5 bases). With 0 bases removed from V and 2 bases from J, the gap between germline ends came to 11 bases. CDR1 is SGDLS, CDR2 YYNGEE, per germline. The CDR3 runs to 15 residues. CDR3 nucleotide sequence: TGTGCCAGCAGCGTAGAAGTTAGGGGAAACACTGAAGCTTTCTTT. Protein: CASSVEVRGNTEAFF.

The rearrangement uses TRBV7-9 and TRBJ2-3; 7 nucleotides align to TRBD2. Germline trimming cut 3 bases from V and 2 bases from J; bases unmatched to any gene: 14. Germline loops: CDR1 SEHNR, CDR2 FQNEAQ (reference sequence). The CDR3 contains 18 residues. The CDR3, as DNA: TGTGCCAGCAGCTTTAAAGTCGTGCGGGAGCAAAACACAGATACGCAGTATTTT. Translated, it gives CASSFKVVREQNTDTQYF.

The J gene is TRBJ2-7, the V gene TRBV6-1, with 10 positions matching TRBD1. V gave up 5 bases and J gave up 4 bases; unmatched junction bases: 8. Germline values: CDR1 MNHNS, CDR2 SASEGT. This CDR3 spans 15 amino acids. As DNA, the CDR3 is TGTGCCAGCAGTTCACCGGGACAGGGGTTGTACGAGCAGTACTTC. Its protein is CASSSPGQGLYEQYF.

This clone was recorded only once. V gene TRBV5-5 combines with J gene TRBJ2-1; 13 bases align to TRBD2. Germline V gene sequence: CDR1 SGHKS, CDR2 YYEKEE (reference sequence). This CDR3 is built from 17 residues. The trim removed 3 bases at V and 10 bases at J, leaving 13 bases unmatched. The CDR3 sequence is CASSSTSGGPVSREQFF. The CDR3 coding sequence is TGTGCCAGCAGCTCGACTAGCGGGGGGCCGGTGAGTAGGGAGCAGTTCTTC.

This sequence joins TRBV4-1 and TRBJ2-5; 12 bases agree with TRBD1. CDR1 is MGHRA, CDR2 YSYEKL, per germline. Losses at the gene ends were 6 bases for V and 5 bases for J; bases not matched to a gene: 4. CDR3 size: 14 residues. The CDR3 spells CASSRDRGRETQYF. CDR3 bases: TGCGCCAGCAGTCGGGACAGGGGGCGGGAGACCCAGTACTTC.

This rearrangement joins TRBV30 to TRBJ2-6; TRBD1 is a possible D gene (8 bases). Germline CDR1 reads GTSNPN; CDR2 reads SVGIG (reference sequence). With 4 bases removed from V and 2 bases from J, the gap between germline ends came to 21 bases. The length of the CDR3 is 18 residues. For the CDR3, the DNA is TGTGCCTGGATCCCCGGTCGGACAGGGAGGGCTGGGGCCAACGTCCTGACTTTC. Residues: CAWIPGRTGRAGANVLTF. Full variable domain (missing parts from reference TRBV30 and TRBJ2-6): SQTIHQWPATLVQPVGSPLSLECTVEGTSNPNLYWYRQAAGRGLQLLFYSVGIGQISSEVPQNLSASRPQDRQFILSSKKLLLSDSGFYLCAWIPGRTGRAGANVLTFGAGSRLTVL.

The CDR3: CATSRDLARGTYEQYF. The CDR3 bases are TGTGCCACCAGCAGAGATCTCGCCAGGGGGACCTACGAGCAGTACTTC. The gene calls are TRBV15 and TRBJ2-7, with 7 bases aligning to TRBD1. Per germline, CDR1 LNHNV and CDR2 YYDKDF (reference sequence). This CDR3 region has 16 residues. V lost 0 bases to trimming and J lost 2 bases; unmatched junction nucleotides: 7.